This T cell receptor beta chain was obtained from a study of neurological immune-mediated disorders. Trimming shortened V by 0 bases and J by 3 bases, and 6 bases separated the two germline ends. Germline V gene sequence: CDR1 SGHRS, CDR2 YFSETQ. This CDR3 has 14 residues. MiXCR, applied by TCRdb to the 5' RACE reads, yields one record per CDR3 protein. The table lists fewer than 20,000 distinct CDR3 sequences, about 10% of them singletons, with roughly 27% in the top ten. This clonotype was seen repeatedly, ten times or more. What it binds is not known. Broader study findings: The most TCR clonal expansion was seen in HTLV-1-associated myelopathy, and the least was seen in multiple sclerosis, which fell below healthy controls. TCR-beta repertoires seemed private in all groups, with no expanded CDR3 amino acid sequences shared.

This TCR came from a woman aged 45-65 years in good health. Sequenced material: CD8+ T cells from blood. The rearrangement links TRBV5-1 to TRBJ2-2; D unresolved. The CDR3 reads CASSLGLYTGELFF. The CDR3 nucleotides are TGCGCCAGCAGCTTGGGACTTTACACCGGGGAGCTGTTTTTT.